This entry lists 10 T cell receptor beta chains sequenced from one sample in a study of blood T cell repertoires in COVID-19. Data came from immunoSEQ multiplex PCR; TCRdb stores just in-frame clones and leaves some out. The table lists 130,000 to 150,000 clones, approximately 84% of them singletons. Specimen: peripheral blood. The receptors were sampled from a woman aged 55-75 years with acute or convalescent COVID-19.

V and J are TRBV5-1 and TRBJ2-7; 7 nucleotides line up with TRBD2. This CDR3 comprises 13 residues. Germline trimming cut 2 bases from V and 3 bases from J; bases unmatched to any gene: 2. Germline V gene lookup returns CDR1 SGHRS and CDR2 YFSETQ. The CDR3 sequence: CASSLTSDYEQYF. CDR3 nucleotides: TGCGCCAGCAGCTTAACTAGCGACTACGAGCAGTACTTC.

The chain carries TRBV6-5 and TRBJ1-3; 8 bases align to TRBD1. The CDR3 covers 15 residues. Germline loops: CDR1 MNHEY, CDR2 SVGAGI. V lost 6 bases, J lost 0 bases, and 4 bases stayed unmatched. CDR3 protein: CASRGDRLSGNTIYF. CDR3 nucleotide sequence: TGTGCCAGCAGGGGGGACAGGCTCTCTGGAAACACCATATATTTT.

V usage is TRBV5-1 and J usage is TRBJ2-2, with 12 bases matching TRBD2. With V trimmed by 4 bases and J by 6 bases, 7 bases remained unmatched. The CDR3 spans 16 residues. Germline CDR1 SGHRS, CDR2 YFSETQ. CDR3 loop: CASSLRLAGAAGELFF. The CDR3, as DNA: TGCGCCAGCAGCCTAAGACTAGCGGGAGCGGCCGGGGAGCTGTTTTTT.

The chain links TRBV2 to TRBJ2-1; 13 bases match TRBD2. CDR1 is SNHLY, CDR2 FYNNEI, per germline. Unmatched junction bases numbered 7, after V lost 4 bases and J lost 4 bases. The CDR3 extends over 17 amino acids. CDR3 in DNA: TGTGCCAGCAGTGGGACTAGCGGGAGTATACGGTACAATGAGCAGTTCTTC. The encoded protein is CASSGTSGSIRYNEQFF. Complete variable domain (other parts from reference TRBV2 and TRBJ2-1): EPEVTQTPSHQVTQMGQEVILRCVPISNHLYFYWYRQILGQKVEFLVSFYNNEISEKSEIFDDQFSVERPDGSNFTLKIRSTKLEDSAMYFCASSGTSGSIRYNEQFFGPGTRLTVL.

The gene calls are TRBV5-1 and TRBJ2-7; D is possibly TRBD1 (6 bases). V was clipped by 2 bases and J by 3 bases, with 18 bases between them. The CDR3 runs 16 residues. Germline CDR1 SGHRS, CDR2 YFSETQ. CDR3 DNA sequence: TGCGCCAGCAGCTTCGAGTTTAGTGGGGGCTACTACGAGCAGTACTTC. It yields the protein CASSFEFSGGYYEQYF.

The rearrangement links TRBV5-6 to TRBJ2-3, with 14 positions matching TRBD2. Germline V gene sequence: CDR1 SGHDT, CDR2 YYEEEE. This CDR3 region has 17 residues. The ends lost 3 bases at V and 3 bases at J; junction bases unmatched: 6. Here the CDR3 reads CASSSERTSGRTDTQYF. In nucleotides, the CDR3 is TGTGCCAGCAGCTCCGAGCGGACTAGCGGGAGGACAGATACGCAGTATTTT. Full variable domain (remainder filled in from reference TRBV5-6 and TRBJ2-3): DAGVTQSPTHLIKTRGQQVTLRCSPKSGHDTVSWYQQALGQGPQFIFQYYEEEERQRGNFPDRFSGHQFPNYSSELNVNALLLGDSALYLCASSSERTSGRTDTQYFGPGTRLTVL.

By share, this clone counts as medium-sized. The rearrangement joins TRBV6-1 to TRBJ2-5, with 9 bases fitting TRBD2. Germline V gene lookup returns CDR1 MNHNS and CDR2 SASEGT. The V segment lost 2 bases and the J segment 1 base; nucleotides outside the gene matches: 2. The CDR3 sequence is 15 residues long. CDR3 in DNA: TGTGCCAGCAGTGAATCAGCGGGAGGCCAAGAGACCCAGTACTTC. Translation gives CASSESAGGQETQYF.

V gene TRBV7-9 combines with J gene TRBJ2-3; 7 nucleotides match TRBD1. Unmatched junction bases numbered 9, after V lost 5 bases and J lost 7 bases. CDR3 length: 14 amino acids. From germline, CDR1 is SEHNR and CDR2 FQNEAQ (reference sequence). The CDR3 bases are TGTGCCAGCAGCCACGTAAGGGGGCCAAATACGCAGTATTTT. Translating gives CASSHVRGPNTQYF.

V is TRBV20-1 and J is TRBJ1-6, with 7 bases aligning to TRBD1. V lost 6 bases to trimming and J lost 4 bases; unmatched junction nucleotides: 6. Germline V gives CDR1 DFQATT, CDR2 SNEGSKA (reference sequence). The CDR3 sequence is 14 residues long. For the CDR3, the DNA is TGCAGTGCCAGTAACAGGGGATATAATTCACCCCTCCACTTT. Encoded protein: CSASNRGYNSPLHF.

The CDR3 region is CASSRLGTGSYEQYF. CDR3 in DNA: TGTGCCAGCAGCCGCCTTGGGACAGGGTCCTACGAGCAGTACTTC. The V call is TRBV5-6, the J call TRBJ2-7, with TRBD1 matching 9 bases. The CDR3 contains 15 residues. Germline CDR1 reads SGHDT; CDR2 reads YYEEEE. Trimming removed 4 bases from V and 1 base from J; junction bases left unmatched: 6.